This T cell receptor (beta chain) was retrieved from a study of OX40 agonist ivuxolimab in advanced cancers. Study information: Of mixed ages from about 23 to 90 and averaging 60 years, the group was around 78% male.

Worth noting for this clone: Its cognate antigen is unknown.

General observations from the study: CD4+ and CD8+ T cells in blood underwent clonal expansion by week 6 at 0.1 to 3.0 mg/kg.

Germline lookup yields CDR1 GTSNPN and CDR2 SVGIG (reference sequence). The CDR3 extends over 15 amino acids. Unmatched junction bases numbered 10, after V lost 5 bases and J lost 5 bases. The table came from immunoSEQ multiplex PCR; TCRdb's copy has only in-frame clones and leaves some out. The sample consists of approximately 35,000 clones, about 87% of them appearing once. On cycle 4 day 1 and cycle 7 day 1, as well as at baseline, blood was sampled. This clonotype was obtained from an adult with an advanced solid tumor such as melanoma, head and neck, liver or kidney cancer. The sequencing here drew on CD4+ or CD8+ T cells sorted from blood, taken in a trial of the OX40 agonist ivuxolimab. The rearrangement joins TRBV30 to TRBJ1-5; 9 bases map to TRBD1. CDR3 in amino acids: CAWAKTGTGHQPQHF. The CDR3 DNA reads as TGTGCCTGGGCCAAAACCGGGACAGGGCATCAGCCCCAGCATTTT.